This entry is about one T cell receptor (beta chain). Its antigen is still unknown. No much larger clonotype is one base removed from it; base qualities were not supplied. The donors belonged to the validation cohort of over a hundred subjects, which was separate from the approximately 610-subject first cohort. The library was generated by the immunoSEQ multiplex PCR assay. In the authors' own workflow: A statistical classification framework was built for diagnosing cytomegalovirus status from the catalog of TCR beta chain sequences. TCRdb took this table from immuneACCESS and kept in-frame rearrangements with V and J called. Such tables lack part of the clones; where checked against another copy, unresolved V genes explain under half of the gap, and the rest is unexplained. V, J and clone size are taken as reported in that table, and D and trimming were inferred from the DNA itself. The sample yields about 310,000 clones; approximately 85% were counted once. Around 0.96% of the sample is in the top ten clones.

The record originates from a study of cytomegalovirus exposure and HLA in healthy donors (dated by TCRdb to 2016 to 2017). Broadly, across the study: According to a later analysis, the 100 to 150 validation repertoires were produced on the same platform as the roughly 700 repertoires of the first cohort. The study aimed to test whether signatures of past pathogen exposure could be identified by cataloging public T cell receptors. A separate validation cohort of roughly 130 different subjects was used in addition to the 666-subject first cohort. To predict cytomegalovirus infection status, the study brought together high-throughput TCR immunosequencing, statistical association of individual TCRs with disease status, and machine learning. The full study reports these points: A later analysis lacked HLA typing for the validation cohort, so it scored co-occurrence in that cohort across all 110 or so repertoires. The study gave a list of some 150 TCR beta chains associated with cytomegalovirus. While some public TCRs were present in many individuals, most TCR sequences turned up only very rarely across donors. The authors suggested that the approach could potentially be extended to other disease states and immunological phenotypes. Subsequent analysis determined that TCRs grouped into clusters in the first cohort also showed a tendency toward co-occurrence across the approximately 110 validation repertoires, and 94% of cluster scores exceeded 0. The classifier was reported to diagnose cytomegalovirus status with high specificity and sensitivity in both the original cohort and the validation cohort. In vitro tests confirmed that a few of the cytomegalovirus-associated TCR beta chains recognize cytomegalovirus antigens.

V and J are trimmed by 3 bases and 4 bases, and the gene matches miss 6 bases of the junction. Reading the germline V gene gives CDR1 MRHNA and CDR2 SNTAGT. The CDR3 runs 16 amino acids, cysteine and phenylalanine included. Only the CDR3 part of the read is kept: 48 bases, read in frame from the first base. Sequencing was performed on PBMCs. The chain is assembled from TRBV6-4 and TRBJ2-3; 11 of the junction bases match TRBD2. This TCR was sampled from a man aged 25 to 45 in good health and CMV-seronegative. The DNA sequence is as follows: TGTGCCAGCAGTGATCACCCTAGCGGGGGGTCAGATACGCAGTATTTT. This sequence encodes CASSDHPSGGSDTQYF.